This T cell receptor beta chain was obtained from a study of shared clonotypes between healthy human individuals (dated by TCRdb to 2018 to 2021). Regarding the research as a whole: Two women and a few men aged 18 to 49 years were included in the cohort. For each donor, CD4 naive and CD4 memory were each given three plates, CD8 naive was given two plates, and CD8 memory was given one plate. Each donor's leukapheresis produced roughly between roughly 0.85 and 9 billion PBMCs. To increase sequencing depth and limit assay-specific biases, TCR repertoire library preparation and sequencing were carried out by different laboratories using diverse techniques. Blood TCR repertoires of roughly five healthy adults were deeply sequenced to estimate repertoire size and the extent of clonotype sharing between individuals. Here is what the overall study found, with its caveats: Clonotypes shared by all four sorted-subset donors showed higher generation probabilities than non-shared clonotypes. Incomplete sequencing was indicated by rarefaction of sorted-subset datasets, despite the large sequencing depth. The small number of donors limited the genetic and exposure-history diversity represented. Pairwise subsampling indicated that sequencing depth was expected to affect the degree of clonotype sharing among donors. Naive subsets generally had larger estimated clonotype richness than memory subsets. Across several donors, 5% to 6% of naive CD4, roughly 3.5% of naive CD8, roughly 2.2% of memory CD4, and 0.4% of memory CD8 clonotypes were shared. Sampling was restricted to blood, and TCR repertoires in tissues likely differ from the TCR repertoires found in blood.

From its cysteine to its phenylalanine, the CDR3 spans 18 amino acids. Left in the record is the CDR3 DNA by itself, 54 bases read in frame from the first base. The germline V gene provides CDR1 LGHNT and CDR2 FRNRAP. The germline V end is reduced by 6 bases and the J end by 0 bases; junction bases left unmatched: 13. The donors were healthy, HIV-negative adults who had no recently reported acute infections or vaccinations. Only Caucasian adults living in Nashville, Tennessee, USA were represented among the donors. Magnetic negative selection was used to enrich CD4+ T cells, after which naive cells were positively selected on CD45RA and the negative fraction became the memory subset. Blood was collected by leukapheresis, and PBMCs were isolated by Ficoll-Histopaque density gradient centrifugation and then cryopreserved in liquid nitrogen vapor phase. Purity and quantity of every magnetically sorted T cell population were checked by analytical flow cytometry. Genomic DNA was isolated from each sorted fraction and quantified by UV absorbance on a Nanodrop 2000c.

The table lists this clone with a count of one. Its antigen target is currently unknown. Base qualities are not provided; no much larger clone lies one nucleotide away. Using the deep immunoSEQ assay, TCR CDR3 regions were amplified from genomic DNA by multiplex PCR. Extracted genomic DNA from each cell subset was distributed evenly across all wells of several immunoSEQ 96-well plates, and each plate was treated as a replicate. For sorted subsets, each replicate PCR was loaded with 200 ng genomic DNA, equivalent to 30,000 or so T cell genomes. Purified libraries were measured with a Qubit 3.0 fluorometer, size-checked on a Bioanalyzer 2100, and measured again with the KAPA Library Quantification kit. Every immunoSEQ 96-well plate was sequenced on a separate single-read 150-cycle Illumina NextSeq 550 flow cell. In the source study's methods: Because only junctional sequences without quality scores were contained in the immunoSEQ output, filtering matching that applied to full-length reads could not be performed. Sequences were annotated with PyIR, a Python wrapper for IgBLAST v1.9, and V/J genes and CDR3 were assigned using IMGT germline references. Reads were filtered out if the reads had weak V/J assignments (E-value above 1e-6), no CDR3, stop codons, out-of-frame junctions, or ambiguous translated residues. V3J clonotypes were defined as sequences sharing the same inferred V gene, J gene, and CDR3 amino acid sequence. To compute the percentage overlap between repertoires, the number of shared unique clonotypes was divided by the size of the smaller repertoire. Richness of each repertoire was evaluated using RTK rarefaction, the Chao1 estimator, and Recon v2.1 estimates of unobserved clonotypes. Generation probabilities were computed with OLGA for all TCRbeta clonotypes obtained by the gDNA method from several donors. Held by TCRdb, this immuneACCESS table contains in-frame sequences only and omits some clones. Under half of the omission traces to an unresolved V gene where checked; the cause of the rest is unknown. Clonal size and the V and J genes are those of that table, whereas D and trimming came from the DNA. Within this sample are approximately 2.5 million clones, with roughly 92% of them counted one time only. The biggest ten clones account for under 0.15% of the sample.

The sequence was collected from a man between 18 and 29 years old in good health. The rearrangement joined TRBV12-5 to TRBJ2-3; TRBD2 matches 9 bases in the middle. Specimen: naive CD4+ T cells sorted from blood. The intended sense of this specimen's cell subset or site label: CD45RA+ positively selected. The CDR3: CASGPLAGPGISTDTQYF. The base sequence is TGTGCTAGTGGACCTCTAGCGGGGCCGGGGATCAGCACAGATACGCAGTATTTT.